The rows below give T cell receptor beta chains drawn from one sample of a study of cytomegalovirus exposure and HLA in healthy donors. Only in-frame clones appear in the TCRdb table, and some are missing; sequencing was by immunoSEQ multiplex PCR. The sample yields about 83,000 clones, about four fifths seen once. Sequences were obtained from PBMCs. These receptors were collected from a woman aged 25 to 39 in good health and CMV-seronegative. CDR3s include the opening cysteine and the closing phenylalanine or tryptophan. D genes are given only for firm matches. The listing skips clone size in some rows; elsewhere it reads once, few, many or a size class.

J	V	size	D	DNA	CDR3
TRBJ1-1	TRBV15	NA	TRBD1	TGTGCCACCAGAAGGGATGCCAGGGGGGCTTTCTTT	CATRRDARGAFF
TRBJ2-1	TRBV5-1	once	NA	TGCGCCAGCAGCTTGCGGTGGGTTGGGGGAAGGACAGCAATCAAGGGCTACAATGAGCAGTTCTTC	CASSLRWVGGRTAIKGYNEQFF
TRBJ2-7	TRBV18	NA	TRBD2	TGTGCCAGCTCACCAAGAGCGGGAGGGCCCTACGAGCAGTACTTC	CASSPRAGGPYEQYF
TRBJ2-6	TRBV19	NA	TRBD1	TGTGCCAGCACCCGGGACAGGGACTCTGGGGCCAACGTCCTGACTTTC	CASTRDRDSGANVLTF
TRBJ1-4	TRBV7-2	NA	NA	TGTGCCAGCAGCTATTCAGGGACTGATGAAAAACTGTTTTTT	CASSYSGTDEKLFF
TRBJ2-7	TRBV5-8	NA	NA	TGTGCCAGCAGCTTGACTAGTGGCTCCTACGAGCAGTACTTC	CASSLTSGSYEQYF
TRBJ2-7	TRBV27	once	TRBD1	TGTGCCAGCAGTGCTACCGGGACAGGGGGCGGCGAGCAGTACTTC	CASSATGTGGGEQYF
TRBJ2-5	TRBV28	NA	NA	TGTGCCAGCCACGAGGTCGCGGGTTACCAAGAGACCCAGTACTTC	CASHEVAGYQETQYF
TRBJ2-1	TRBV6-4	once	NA	TGTGCCAGCAGTGACTCGTTAGCGAGCGTCGATGAGCAGTTCTTC	CASSDSLASVDEQFF
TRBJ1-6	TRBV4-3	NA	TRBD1	TGCGCCAGCAGCCAAGTCCCGACAGGGATGGTTTCACCCCTCCACTTT	CASSQVPTGMVSPLHF
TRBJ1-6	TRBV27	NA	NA	TGTGCCAGCAGTTTGAGGAGCTCCTATAATTCACCCCTCCACTTT	CASSLRSSYNSPLHF
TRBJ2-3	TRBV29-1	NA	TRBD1	TGCAGCGTTGGGGACAGGGCCTCAGGCACAGATACGCAGTATTTT	CSVGDRASGTDTQYF
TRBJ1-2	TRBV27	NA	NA	TGTGCCAGCAGTCCAAGGGACACTCGGGAAGTTGGAACCTTC	CASSPRDTREVGTF
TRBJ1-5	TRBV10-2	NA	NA	TGCGCCAGCAGTTCCGGCGGGGGGACACAGCCCCAGCATTTT	CASSSGGGTQPQHF
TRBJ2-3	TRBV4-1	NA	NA	TGCGCCAGCAGCCAAGGCCGGGGCACAGATACGCAGTATTTT	CASSQGRGTDTQYF
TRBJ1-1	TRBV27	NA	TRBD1	TGTGCCAGCAGACTGGACAGGGGGCAACCGAACACTGAAGCTTTCTTT	CASRLDRGQPNTEAFF
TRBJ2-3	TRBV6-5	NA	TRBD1	TGTGCCAGCAGCTTAAACAGGGGTGACGCAGATATGCAGTATTTT	CASSLNRGDADMQYF
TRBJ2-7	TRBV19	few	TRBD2	TGTGCCAGTAGTGCACTAGCGGGAGCCTACGAGCAGTACTTC	CASSALAGAYEQYF
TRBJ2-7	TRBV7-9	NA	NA	TGTGCCAGCAGCTTTGGAGAAATCTCCTACGAGCAGTACTTC	CASSFGEISYEQYF
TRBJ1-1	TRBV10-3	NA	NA	TGTGCCATCACGGAGCAGGGGCGCGGATCTGAAGCTTTCTTT	CAITEQGRGSEAFF
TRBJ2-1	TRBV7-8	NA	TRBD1	TGTGCCAGCAGCACGTCCGGGACAGTAAATGAGCAGTTCTTC	CASSTSGTVNEQFF
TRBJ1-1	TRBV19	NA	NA	TGTGCCAGTAGGTATCGTGGGGGGGACACTGAAGCTTTCTTT	CASRYRGGDTEAFF
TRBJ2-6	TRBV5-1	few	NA	TGCGCCAGCAGCGGCGGGCTCAGGCCGGGGGCCAACGTCCTGACTTTC	CASSGGLRPGANVLTF
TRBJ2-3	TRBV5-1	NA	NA	TGCGCCAGCAGCCTCGGAGGGGCAGATACGCAGTATTTT	CASSLGGADTQYF
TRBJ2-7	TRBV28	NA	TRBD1	TGTGCCAGCAGTCCCCGGACAGGGACCACCACCTACGAGCAGTACTTC	CASSPRTGTTTYEQYF